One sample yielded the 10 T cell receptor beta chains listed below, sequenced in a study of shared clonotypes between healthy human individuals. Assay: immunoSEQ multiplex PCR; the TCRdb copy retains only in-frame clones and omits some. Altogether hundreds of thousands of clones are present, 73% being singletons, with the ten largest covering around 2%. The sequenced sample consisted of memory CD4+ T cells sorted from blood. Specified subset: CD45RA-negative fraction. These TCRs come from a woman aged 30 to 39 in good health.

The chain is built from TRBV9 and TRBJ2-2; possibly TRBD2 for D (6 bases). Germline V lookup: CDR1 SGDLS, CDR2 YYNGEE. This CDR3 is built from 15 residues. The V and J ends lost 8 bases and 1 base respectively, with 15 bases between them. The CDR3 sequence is CASSFGTQNTGELFF. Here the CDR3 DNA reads TGTGCCAGTTCCTTCGGGACTCAGAACACCGGGGAGCTGTTTTTT.

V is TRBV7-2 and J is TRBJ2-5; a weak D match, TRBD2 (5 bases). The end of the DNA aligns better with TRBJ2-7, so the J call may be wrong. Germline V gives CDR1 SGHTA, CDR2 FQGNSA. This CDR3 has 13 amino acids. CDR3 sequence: CASSLVPGDEQYF. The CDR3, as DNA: TGTGCCAGCAGCTTAGTACCCGGGGACGAGCAGTACTTC.

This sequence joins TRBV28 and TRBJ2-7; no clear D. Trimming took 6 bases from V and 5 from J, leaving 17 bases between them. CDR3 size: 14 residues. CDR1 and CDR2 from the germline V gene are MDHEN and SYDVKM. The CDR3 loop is CASRETQTRDEQYF. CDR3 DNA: TGTGCCAGCAGGGAGACTCAAACGCGCGACGAGCAGTACTTC. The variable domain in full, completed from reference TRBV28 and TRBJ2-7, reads DVKVTQSSRYLVKRTGEKVFLECVQDMDHENMFWYRQDPGLGLRLIYFSYDVKMKEKGDIPEGYSVSREKKERFSLILESASTNQTSMYLCASRETQTRDEQYFGPGTRLTVT.

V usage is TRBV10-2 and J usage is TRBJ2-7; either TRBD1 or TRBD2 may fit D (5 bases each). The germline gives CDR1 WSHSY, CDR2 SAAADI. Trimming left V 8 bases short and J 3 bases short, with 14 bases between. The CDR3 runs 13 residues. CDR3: CASGTKRFYEQYF. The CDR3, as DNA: TGCGCCAGCGGGACCAAGCGTTTCTACGAGCAGTACTTC.

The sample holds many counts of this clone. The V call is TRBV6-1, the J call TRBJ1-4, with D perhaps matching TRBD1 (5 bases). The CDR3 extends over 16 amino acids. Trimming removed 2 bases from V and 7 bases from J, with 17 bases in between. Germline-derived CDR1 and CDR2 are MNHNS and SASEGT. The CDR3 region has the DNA TGTGCCAGCAGTGAACGGGAGGGGCGTTTGGGTGAAAAACTGTTTTTT. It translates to CASSEREGRLGEKLFF.

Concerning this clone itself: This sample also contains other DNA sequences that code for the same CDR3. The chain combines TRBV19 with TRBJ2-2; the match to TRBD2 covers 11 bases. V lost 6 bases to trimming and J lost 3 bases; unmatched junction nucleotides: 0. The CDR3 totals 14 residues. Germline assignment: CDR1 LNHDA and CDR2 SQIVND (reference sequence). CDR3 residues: CASRGLADTGELFF. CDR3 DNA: TGTGCCAGTAGGGGACTAGCGGACACCGGGGAGCTGTTTTTT.

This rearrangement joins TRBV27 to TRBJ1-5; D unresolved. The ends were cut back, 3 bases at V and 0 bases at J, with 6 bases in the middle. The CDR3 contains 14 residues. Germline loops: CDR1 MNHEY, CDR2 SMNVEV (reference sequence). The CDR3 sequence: CASSLFNSNQPQHF. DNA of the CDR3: TGTGCCAGCAGTTTGTTTAATAGCAATCAGCCCCAGCATTTT.

The CDR3 nucleotides read TGTGCCAGCAGTTCCCCCGGGACTAGCGGGTACGAGCAGTACTTC. Translation gives CASSSPGTSGYEQYF. The chain combines TRBV27 with TRBJ2-7, with 12 nucleotides matching TRBD2. The V gene end was trimmed by 4 bases and the J gene end by 4 bases; junction bases not matched to a gene: 5. The germline V gene encodes CDR1 MNHEY and CDR2 SMNVEV (reference sequence). This CDR3 has 15 residues.

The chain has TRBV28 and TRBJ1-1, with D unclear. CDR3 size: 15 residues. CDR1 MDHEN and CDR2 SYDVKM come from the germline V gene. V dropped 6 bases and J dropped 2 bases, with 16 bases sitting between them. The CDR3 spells CASRQAPGLNTEAFF. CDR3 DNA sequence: TGTGCCAGCAGGCAAGCTCCGGGTCTAAACACTGAAGCTTTCTTT.

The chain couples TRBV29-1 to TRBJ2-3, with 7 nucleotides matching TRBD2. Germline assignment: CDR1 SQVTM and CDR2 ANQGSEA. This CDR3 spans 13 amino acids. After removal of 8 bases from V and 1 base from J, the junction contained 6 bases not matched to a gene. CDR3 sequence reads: CSPGGGGTDTQYF. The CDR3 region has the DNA TGCAGCCCGGGTGGGGGGGGCACAGATACGCAGTATTTT.